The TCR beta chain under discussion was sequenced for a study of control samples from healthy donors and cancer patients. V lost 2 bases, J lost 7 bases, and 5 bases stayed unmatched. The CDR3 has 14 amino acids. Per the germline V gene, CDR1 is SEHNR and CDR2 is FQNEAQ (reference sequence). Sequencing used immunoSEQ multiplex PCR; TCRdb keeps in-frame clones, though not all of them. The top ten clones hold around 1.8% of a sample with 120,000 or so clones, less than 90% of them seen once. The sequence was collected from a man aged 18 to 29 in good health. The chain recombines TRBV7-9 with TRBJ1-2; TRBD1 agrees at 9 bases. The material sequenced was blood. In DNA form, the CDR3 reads TGTGCCAGCAGCTTATCGGGACAGGGCTTTGGCTACACCTTC. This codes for CASSLSGQGFGYTF.